This T cell receptor (beta chain) was retrieved from a study of cytomegalovirus exposure and HLA in healthy donors. Study at large: The Caucasian-associated ancestry cluster contained roughly four fifths of the roughly 400 genotyped donors.

The PCR made use of 60 Vbeta and 13 Jbeta primers. The table came from immunoSEQ multiplex PCR; TCRdb's copy has only in-frame clones and leaves some out. Counted here are around 200,000 clones, around 80% occurring once; the ten biggest clones make up roughly a sixth. CDR1 is SGHDT, CDR2 YYEEEE, per germline. V shed 6 bases and J shed 7 bases, with 14 bases lying between them. The CDR3 loop spans 14 amino acids. The chain combines TRBV5-6 with TRBJ1-6, with D possibly TRBD1 on 6 matching bases. The source of this sequence is a man aged 40-50 years in good health and CMV-seronegative. Sequencing was carried out using PBMCs. Written as DNA, the CDR3 is TGTGCCAGCAACCTACAGGGTAGCAATTCACCCCTCCACTTT. It encodes CASNLQGSNSPLHF. Filled out from reference TRBV5-6 and TRBJ1-6, the complete variable domain reads DAGVTQSPTHLIKTRGQQVTLRCSPKSGHDTVSWYQQALGQGPQFIFQYYEEEERQRGNFPDRFSGHQFPNYSSELNVNALLLGDSALYLCASNLQGSNSPLHFGNGTRLTVT.